A selection of T cell receptor beta chains follows, all from one sample in a study of blood T cells in healthy people across ages. TCRdb analysed the 5' RACE reads with MiXCR anew, one entry per CDR3 protein. The sample lists 1.2 million to 1.5 million distinct CDR3 sequences; almost 60% were seen once. Sequencing was performed on blood. Every receptor here comes from a man aged 18-30 years in good health. CDR3s include the opening cysteine and the closing phenylalanine or tryptophan. The order of the fields is clone size, V gene, D gene, J gene, CDR3 protein, CDR3 DNA. A D gene is named only where the DNA matches it firmly. Clone size is shown for a subset of rows, as once, few, many or a class of expanded clone.

abundance: few; v_gene: TRBV27; d_gene: NA; j_gene: TRBJ2-7; CDR3aa: CASHVRDLGLLIYEQYF; CDR3nt: TGTGCCAGCCACGTCCGAGACCTCGGTCTGTTAATCTACGAGCAGTACTTC
abundance: NA; v_gene: TRBV14; d_gene: NA; j_gene: TRBJ1-2; CDR3aa: CASSHRASGYTF; CDR3nt: TGTGCCAGCAGCCACAGGGCAAGCGGCTACACCTTC
abundance: NA; v_gene: TRBV27; d_gene: TRBD2; j_gene: TRBJ2-3; CDR3aa: CASSLYGLAESDTQYF; CDR3nt: TGTGCCAGCTCCCTTTACGGACTAGCCGAGTCGGATACGCAGTATTTT
abundance: NA; v_gene: TRBV28; d_gene: NA; j_gene: TRBJ1-2; CDR3aa: CASSSNRPALFSGYTF; CDR3nt: TGTGCCAGCAGCTCTAATCGGCCGGCGCTATTCTCGGGCTACACCTTC
abundance: NA; v_gene: TRBV12-3/TRBV12-4; d_gene: NA; j_gene: TRBJ2-1; CDR3aa: CASLGEGRGNEQFF; CDR3nt: TGTGCCAGCCTCGGCGAAGGGAGAGGGAATGAGCAGTTCTTC
abundance: NA; v_gene: TRBV7-2; d_gene: NA; j_gene: TRBJ2-1; CDR3aa: CASSEGQGVFDEQFF; CDR3nt: TGTGCCAGCAGCGAAGGGCAGGGAGTTTTCGATGAGCAGTTCTTC
abundance: NA; v_gene: TRBV4-3; d_gene: TRBD1; j_gene: TRBJ1-2; CDR3aa: CASSQPTGAGYTF; CDR3nt: TGCGCCAGCAGCCAGCCGACAGGGGCTGGCTACACCTTC
abundance: NA; v_gene: TRBV6-2/TRBV6-3; d_gene: NA; j_gene: TRBJ1-1; CDR3aa: CASSYSSSTEAFF; CDR3nt: TGTGCCAGCAGTTACTCATCGTCCACTGAAGCTTTCTTT
abundance: NA; v_gene: TRBV4-3; d_gene: NA; j_gene: TRBJ2-7; CDR3aa: CASSQRRVATYEQYF; CDR3nt: TGCGCCAGCAGCCAAAGACGAGTTGCAACCTACGAGCAGTACTTC
abundance: NA; v_gene: TRBV9; d_gene: NA; j_gene: TRBJ1-2; CDR3aa: CASSVGHYGYTF; CDR3nt: TGTGCCAGCAGCGTAGGCCACTATGGCTACACCTTC
abundance: few; v_gene: TRBV19; d_gene: NA; j_gene: TRBJ2-3; CDR3aa: CASSTWARESDTQYF; CDR3nt: TGTGCCAGTAGTACCTGGGCGCGGGAATCAGATACGCAGTATTTT
abundance: NA; v_gene: TRBV27; d_gene: TRBD2; j_gene: TRBJ2-7; CDR3aa: CASSLQPRLAGRSEQYF; CDR3nt: TGTGCCAGCAGTCTCCAACCCAGACTAGCGGGTCGGAGCGAGCAGTACTTC
abundance: NA; v_gene: TRBV29-1; d_gene: NA; j_gene: TRBJ1-2; CDR3aa: CSVPKGGTLTF; CDR3nt: TGCAGCGTCCCGAAGGGGGGTACGCTCACCTTC
abundance: few; v_gene: TRBV5-5; d_gene: NA; j_gene: TRBJ2-5; CDR3aa: CASSLSPGLQETQYF; CDR3nt: TGTGCCAGCAGCTTGTCTCCGGGCCTCCAAGAGACCCAGTACTTC
abundance: NA; v_gene: TRBV20-1; d_gene: NA; j_gene: TRBJ1-4; CDR3aa: CSARVHNEKLFF; CDR3nt: TGCAGTGCTAGAGTTCATAATGAAAAACTGTTTTTT
abundance: NA; v_gene: TRBV6-2/TRBV6-3; d_gene: NA; j_gene: TRBJ2-5; CDR3aa: CASRASGHHQETQYF; CDR3nt: TGTGCCAGCAGAGCATCGGGACACCACCAAGAGACCCAGTACTTC
abundance: NA; v_gene: TRBV29-1; d_gene: NA; j_gene: TRBJ2-3; CDR3aa: CSVDEGSRDTQYF; CDR3nt: TGCAGCGTTGATGAGGGGAGCCGTGATACGCAGTATTTT
abundance: NA; v_gene: TRBV6-1; d_gene: NA; j_gene: TRBJ2-4; CDR3aa: CASSDVPLAKNIQYF; CDR3nt: TGTGCCAGCAGTGATGTGCCCTTAGCCAAAAACATTCAGTACTTC
abundance: NA; v_gene: TRBV3-1; d_gene: TRBD2; j_gene: TRBJ2-1; CDR3aa: CASSQDVASGYNEQFF; CDR3nt: TGTGCCAGCAGCCAAGATGTGGCTAGCGGGTACAATGAGCAGTTCTTC
abundance: NA; v_gene: TRBV15; d_gene: NA; j_gene: TRBJ1-2; CDR3aa: CATSSGPGANYGYTF; CDR3nt: TGTGCCACCAGCAGCGGTCCAGGGGCCAACTATGGCTACACCTTC
abundance: NA; v_gene: TRBV7-9; d_gene: NA; j_gene: TRBJ1-1; CDR3aa: CASSLVGVTRNTEAFF; CDR3nt: TGTGCCAGCAGCTTAGTCGGAGTGACGAGGAACACTGAAGCTTTCTTT
abundance: NA; v_gene: TRBV5-5; d_gene: NA; j_gene: TRBJ2-5; CDR3aa: CASSLQGWASETETQYF; CDR3nt: TGTGCCAGCAGCTTGCAGGGTTGGGCTAGCGAGACAGAGACCCAGTACTTC
abundance: many; v_gene: TRBV20-1; d_gene: NA; j_gene: TRBJ1-6; CDR3aa: CSARDLTSGSNSPLHF; CDR3nt: TGCAGTGCTAGAGATTTGACCTCAGGATCTAATTCACCCCTCCACTTT
abundance: NA; v_gene: TRBV20-1; d_gene: TRBD2; j_gene: TRBJ2-1; CDR3aa: CSARVGGSSYNEQFF; CDR3nt: TGCAGTGCTAGGGTGGGCGGGAGCTCCTACAATGAGCAGTTCTTC
abundance: few; v_gene: TRBV29-1; d_gene: TRBD1; j_gene: TRBJ1-2; CDR3aa: CSVGPGQASPTYGYTF; CDR3nt: TGCAGCGTCGGTCCGGGACAGGCTAGCCCAACCTATGGCTACACCTTC
abundance: NA; v_gene: TRBV5-1; d_gene: TRBD2; j_gene: TRBJ2-1; CDR3aa: CASSLGDAGEPYNEQFF; CDR3nt: TGCGCCAGCAGCTTGGGGGATGCGGGAGAACCCTACAATGAGCAGTTCTTC
abundance: NA; v_gene: TRBV7-6; d_gene: TRBD1; j_gene: TRBJ2-7; CDR3aa: CASSPDRGDEQYF; CDR3nt: TGTGCCAGCAGCCCAGACAGGGGCGACGAGCAGTACTTC
abundance: NA; v_gene: TRBV11-2; d_gene: TRBD1; j_gene: TRBJ2-1; CDR3aa: CASRDFGQGEYNEQFF; CDR3nt: TGTGCCAGCAGAGACTTTGGACAGGGAGAATACAATGAGCAGTTCTTC
abundance: NA; v_gene: TRBV4-1; d_gene: TRBD2; j_gene: TRBJ2-1; CDR3aa: CASSQMTSGRGNEQFF; CDR3nt: TGCGCCAGCAGCCAAATGACTAGCGGGAGGGGCAATGAGCAGTTCTTC
abundance: NA; v_gene: TRBV27; d_gene: NA; j_gene: TRBJ2-1; CDR3aa: CASSWSALFPYNEQFF; CDR3nt: TGTGCCAGCAGTTGGTCGGCCCTCTTCCCCTACAATGAGCAGTTCTTC
abundance: few; v_gene: TRBV29-1; d_gene: TRBD2; j_gene: TRBJ2-7; CDR3aa: CSVEDGTRWEQYF; CDR3nt: TGCAGCGTTGAAGATGGGACTAGATGGGAGCAGTACTTC
abundance: NA; v_gene: TRBV20-1; d_gene: NA; j_gene: TRBJ2-7; CDR3aa: CSATQLGAAPYEQYF; CDR3nt: TGCAGTGCTACACAACTGGGAGCCGCCCCCTACGAGCAGTACTTC
abundance: NA; v_gene: TRBV6-1; d_gene: TRBD2; j_gene: TRBJ2-1; CDR3aa: CASSEGTSGGYNEQFF; CDR3nt: TGTGCCAGCAGTGAAGGGACTAGTGGAGGCTACAATGAGCAGTTCTTC
abundance: NA; v_gene: TRBV7-2; d_gene: NA; j_gene: TRBJ2-1; CDR3aa: CASTVIRVTYNEQFF; CDR3nt: TGTGCCAGCACCGTAATCAGGGTAACCTACAATGAGCAGTTCTTC
abundance: few; v_gene: TRBV4-3; d_gene: NA; j_gene: TRBJ2-7; CDR3aa: CASSQESRDSYEQYF; CDR3nt: TGCGCCAGCAGCCAAGAGAGCCGAGACTCCTACGAGCAGTACTTC
abundance: NA; v_gene: TRBV18; d_gene: NA; j_gene: TRBJ1-5; CDR3aa: CASSGVIGNQPQHF; CDR3nt: TGTGCCAGCTCAGGGGTAATAGGCAATCAGCCCCAGCATTTT
abundance: NA; v_gene: TRBV11-2; d_gene: NA; j_gene: TRBJ2-2; CDR3aa: CASSGVDRPYRRANTGELFF; CDR3nt: TGTGCCAGCAGCGGGGTAGACAGGCCGTACCGAAGGGCGAACACCGGGGAGCTGTTTTTT
abundance: NA; v_gene: TRBV11-2; d_gene: NA; j_gene: TRBJ2-3; CDR3aa: CASSQALSSTDTQYF; CDR3nt: TGTGCCAGCAGCCAAGCCTTGTCTAGCACAGATACGCAGTATTTT
abundance: NA; v_gene: TRBV3-1; d_gene: NA; j_gene: TRBJ2-2; CDR3aa: CASSLGARGTGELFF; CDR3nt: TGTGCCAGCAGCCTGGGGGCCCGTGGCACCGGGGAGCTGTTTTTT
abundance: NA; v_gene: TRBV13; d_gene: NA; j_gene: TRBJ1-2; CDR3aa: CASSLEGDTNGYTF; CDR3nt: TGTGCCAGCAGCTTAGAGGGGGATACGAATGGCTACACCTTC
abundance: NA; v_gene: TRBV20-1; d_gene: NA; j_gene: TRBJ2-4; CDR3aa: CSAISASLAKNIQYF; CDR3nt: TGCAGTGCTATTAGTGCGTCGTTAGCCAAAAACATTCAGTACTTC
abundance: NA; v_gene: TRBV2; d_gene: TRBD2; j_gene: TRBJ2-5; CDR3aa: CASSGLAHQETQYF; CDR3nt: TGTGCCAGCAGTGGACTAGCTCATCAAGAGACCCAGTACTTC
abundance: NA; v_gene: TRBV4-3; d_gene: NA; j_gene: TRBJ1-4; CDR3aa: CASSQEDFGYEKLFF; CDR3nt: TGCGCCAGCAGCCAAGAGGATTTCGGATATGAAAAACTGTTTTTT
abundance: few; v_gene: TRBV12-3/TRBV12-4; d_gene: TRBD2; j_gene: TRBJ2-7; CDR3aa: CASRKAGVPYEQYF; CDR3nt: TGTGCCAGCAGGAAAGCGGGAGTACCATACGAGCAGTACTTC
abundance: NA; v_gene: TRBV4-1; d_gene: TRBD2; j_gene: TRBJ2-1; CDR3aa: CASSQVGLAGYEQFF; CDR3nt: TGCGCCAGCAGTCAAGTAGGACTAGCGGGGTATGAGCAGTTCTTC
abundance: NA; v_gene: TRBV3-1; d_gene: TRBD2; j_gene: TRBJ2-5; CDR3aa: CASSPYPGTSGTKTQYF; CDR3nt: TGTGCCAGCAGCCCATATCCCGGGACTAGCGGGACCAAGACCCAGTACTTC
abundance: few; v_gene: TRBV5-1; d_gene: NA; j_gene: TRBJ2-4; CDR3aa: CASSPSGNHIQYF; CDR3nt: TGCGCCAGCAGCCCATCCGGGAATCACATTCAGTACTTC
abundance: NA; v_gene: TRBV6-5; d_gene: NA; j_gene: TRBJ1-1; CDR3aa: CASSRDRINTEAFF; CDR3nt: TGTGCCAGCAGTCGTGACAGAATTAACACTGAAGCTTTCTTT
abundance: NA; v_gene: TRBV2; d_gene: NA; j_gene: TRBJ1-1; CDR3aa: CASSGYTAAFF; CDR3nt: TGTGCCAGCAGTGGTTATACAGCAGCTTTCTTT
abundance: NA; v_gene: TRBV4-1; d_gene: NA; j_gene: TRBJ1-3; CDR3aa: CASSQARQGIGNTIYF; CDR3nt: TGCGCCAGCAGCCAAGCACGGCAGGGGATCGGAAACACCATATATTTT
abundance: NA; v_gene: TRBV7-9; d_gene: TRBD2; j_gene: TRBJ2-1; CDR3aa: CASSLTSGRFGSYNEQFF; CDR3nt: TGTGCCAGCAGCTTGACTAGCGGGAGGTTCGGCTCCTACAATGAGCAGTTCTTC
abundance: NA; v_gene: TRBV6-5; d_gene: TRBD2; j_gene: TRBJ2-2; CDR3aa: CASSYVAGGVTGELFF; CDR3nt: TGTGCCAGCAGTTACGTAGCGGGAGGGGTCACCGGGGAGCTGTTTTTT
abundance: NA; v_gene: TRBV6-5; d_gene: TRBD1; j_gene: TRBJ1-1; CDR3aa: CASRSRQGPNTEAFF; CDR3nt: TGTGCCAGCAGGTCTAGACAGGGGCCGAACACTGAAGCTTTCTTT
abundance: NA; v_gene: TRBV5-5; d_gene: NA; j_gene: TRBJ2-7; CDR3aa: CASSLVNLAYEQYF; CDR3nt: TGTGCCAGCAGCTTGGTTAACTTGGCTTACGAGCAGTACTTC
abundance: few; v_gene: TRBV15; d_gene: NA; j_gene: TRBJ2-1; CDR3aa: CATSREARWDEQFF; CDR3nt: TGTGCCACCAGCAGAGAAGCCCGATGGGATGAGCAGTTCTTC
abundance: NA; v_gene: TRBV4-2; d_gene: TRBD1; j_gene: TRBJ2-7; CDR3aa: CASSPGTGLAIEQYF; CDR3nt: TGTGCCAGCAGCCCCGGGACAGGGTTAGCGATCGAGCAGTACTTC
abundance: NA; v_gene: TRBV29-1; d_gene: NA; j_gene: TRBJ1-1; CDR3aa: CSGCRVRGCSEAFF; CDR3nt: TGCAGCGGATGCAGGGTCCGGGGCTGCTCTGAAGCTTTCTTT
abundance: NA; v_gene: TRBV7-8; d_gene: TRBD1; j_gene: TRBJ1-2; CDR3aa: CASSSPETGYYGYTF; CDR3nt: TGTGCCAGCAGCTCTCCAGAGACAGGGTACTATGGCTACACCTTC
abundance: NA; v_gene: TRBV3-1; d_gene: TRBD2; j_gene: TRBJ2-1; CDR3aa: CASRRAGDFEQFF; CDR3nt: TGTGCCAGCAGGCGGGCGGGAGACTTTGAGCAGTTCTTC